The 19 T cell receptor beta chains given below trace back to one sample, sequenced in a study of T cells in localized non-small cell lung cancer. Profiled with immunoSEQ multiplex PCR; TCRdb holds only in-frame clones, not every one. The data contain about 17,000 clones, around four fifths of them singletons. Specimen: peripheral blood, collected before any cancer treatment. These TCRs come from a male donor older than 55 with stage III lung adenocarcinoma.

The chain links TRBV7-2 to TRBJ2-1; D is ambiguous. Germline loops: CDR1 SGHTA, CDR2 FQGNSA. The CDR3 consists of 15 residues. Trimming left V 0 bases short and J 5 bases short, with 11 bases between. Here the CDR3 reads CASSLASSANNEQFF. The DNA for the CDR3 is TGTGCCAGCAGCTTAGCGTCGTCAGCGAACAATGAGCAGTTCTTC. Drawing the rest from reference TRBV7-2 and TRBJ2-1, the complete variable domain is GAGVSQSPSNKVTEKGKDVELRCDPISGHTALYWYRQSLGQGLEFLIYFQGNSAPDKSGLPSDRFSAERTGGSVSTLTIQRTQQEDSAVYLCASSLASSANNEQFFGPGTRLTVL.

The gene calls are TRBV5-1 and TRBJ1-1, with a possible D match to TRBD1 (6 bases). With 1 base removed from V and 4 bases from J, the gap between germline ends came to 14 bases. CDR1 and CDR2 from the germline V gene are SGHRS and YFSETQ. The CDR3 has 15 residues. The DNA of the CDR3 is TGCGCCAGCAGCTTGACAGGGAGGAGTAGCACTGAAGCTTTCTTT. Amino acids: CASSLTGRSSTEAFF.

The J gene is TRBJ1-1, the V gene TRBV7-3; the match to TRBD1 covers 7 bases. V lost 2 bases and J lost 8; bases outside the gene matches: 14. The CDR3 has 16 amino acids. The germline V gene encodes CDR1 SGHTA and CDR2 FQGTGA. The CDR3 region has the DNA TGTGCCAGCAGCTTACGGGGGACAGAAGCCTTGGAGGAAGCTTTCTTT. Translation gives CASSLRGTEALEEAFF. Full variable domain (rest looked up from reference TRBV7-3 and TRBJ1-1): GAGVSQTPSNKVTEKGKYVELRCDPISGHTALYWYRQSLGQGPEFLIYFQGTGAADDSGLPNDRFFAVRPEGSVSTLKIQRTERGDSAVYLCASSLRGTEALEEAFFGQGTRLTVV.

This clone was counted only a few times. Written as DNA, the CDR3 is TGTGCCAGCAGGGCGGGATCCCGTGAGGGCTACACCTTC. Translating gives CASRAGSREGYTF. The gene calls are TRBV2 and TRBJ1-2; the D is unclear. There are 13 residues in the CDR3. CDR1 and CDR2 (germline): SNHLY, FYNNEI. Trimming took off 6 bases at V and 8 bases at J, with 16 bases between the two ends.

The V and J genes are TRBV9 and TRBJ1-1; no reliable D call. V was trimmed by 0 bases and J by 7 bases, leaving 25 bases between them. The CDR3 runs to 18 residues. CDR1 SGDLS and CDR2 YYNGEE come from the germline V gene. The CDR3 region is CASSVDGVMSGRGGEAFF. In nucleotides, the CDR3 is TGTGCCAGCAGCGTAGATGGGGTAATGTCAGGACGAGGAGGTGAAGCTTTCTTT.

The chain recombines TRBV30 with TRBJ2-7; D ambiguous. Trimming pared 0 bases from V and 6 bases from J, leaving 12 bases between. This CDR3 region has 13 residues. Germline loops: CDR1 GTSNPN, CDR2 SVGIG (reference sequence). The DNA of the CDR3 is TGTGCCTGGAGTGTAACGGCAGAAGGCGAGCAGTACTTC. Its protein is CAWSVTAEGEQYF.

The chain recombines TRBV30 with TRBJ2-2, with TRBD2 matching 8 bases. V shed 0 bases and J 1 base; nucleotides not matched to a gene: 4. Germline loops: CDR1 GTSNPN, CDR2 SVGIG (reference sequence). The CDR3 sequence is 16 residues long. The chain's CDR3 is CAWSVAGAGNTGELFF. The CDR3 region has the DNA TGTGCCTGGAGTGTAGCGGGGGCGGGGAACACCGGGGAGCTGTTTTTT. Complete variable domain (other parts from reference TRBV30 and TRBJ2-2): SQTIHQWPATLVQPVGSPLSLECTVEGTSNPNLYWYRQAAGRGLQLLFYSVGIGQISSEVPQNLSASRPQDRQFILSSKKLLLSDSGFYLCAWSVAGAGNTGELFFGEGSRLTVL.

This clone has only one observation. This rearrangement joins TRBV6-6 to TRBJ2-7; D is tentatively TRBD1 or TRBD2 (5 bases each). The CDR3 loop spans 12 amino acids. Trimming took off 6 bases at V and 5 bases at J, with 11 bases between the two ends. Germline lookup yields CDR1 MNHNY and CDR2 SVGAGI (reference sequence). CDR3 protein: CASSGTVDEQYF. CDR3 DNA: TGTGCCAGCAGCGGGACGGTGGACGAGCAGTACTTC.

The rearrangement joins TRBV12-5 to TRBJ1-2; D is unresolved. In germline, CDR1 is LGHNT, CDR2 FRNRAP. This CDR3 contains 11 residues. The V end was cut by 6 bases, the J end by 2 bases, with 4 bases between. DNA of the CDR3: TGTGCTAGTGGGTGGAACTATGGCTACACCTTC. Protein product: CASGWNYGYTF.

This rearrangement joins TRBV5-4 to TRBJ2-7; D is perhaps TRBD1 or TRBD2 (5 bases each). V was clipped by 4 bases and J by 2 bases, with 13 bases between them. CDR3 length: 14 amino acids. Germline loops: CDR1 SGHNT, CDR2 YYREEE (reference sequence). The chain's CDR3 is CASSPGTATYEQYF. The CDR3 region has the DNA TGTGCCAGCAGCCCCGGGACCGCAACCTACGAGCAGTACTTC.

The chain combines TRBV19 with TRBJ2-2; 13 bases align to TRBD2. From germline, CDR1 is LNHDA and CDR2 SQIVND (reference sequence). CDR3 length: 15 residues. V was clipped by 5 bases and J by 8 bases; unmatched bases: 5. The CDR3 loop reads CASSLGLAGVGELFF. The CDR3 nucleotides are TGTGCCAGTAGTCTCGGACTAGCGGGGGTTGGGGAGCTGTTTTTT.

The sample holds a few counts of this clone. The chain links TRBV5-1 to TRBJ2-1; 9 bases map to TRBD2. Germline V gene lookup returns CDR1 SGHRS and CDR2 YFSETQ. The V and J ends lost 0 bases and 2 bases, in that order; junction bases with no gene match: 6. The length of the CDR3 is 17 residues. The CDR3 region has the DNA TGCGCCAGCAGCTTGGGGGATAGCGGGGGTGCCTACAATGAGCAGTTCTTC. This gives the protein CASSLGDSGGAYNEQFF.

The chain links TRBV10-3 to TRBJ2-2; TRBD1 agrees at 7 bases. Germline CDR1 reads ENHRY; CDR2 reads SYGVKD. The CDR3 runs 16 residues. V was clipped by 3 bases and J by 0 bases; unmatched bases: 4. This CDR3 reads CAISEPGTANTGELFF. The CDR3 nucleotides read TGTGCCATCAGTGAACCCGGGACAGCGAACACCGGGGAGCTGTTTTTT.

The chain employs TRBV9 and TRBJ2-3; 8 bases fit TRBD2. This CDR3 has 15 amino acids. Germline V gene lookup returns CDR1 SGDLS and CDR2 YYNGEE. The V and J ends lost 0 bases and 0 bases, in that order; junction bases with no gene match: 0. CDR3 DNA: TGTGCCAGCAGCGTAGCGGGGGGGAGCACAGATACGCAGTATTTT. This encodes CASSVAGGSTDTQYF.

The CDR3 here is CASILSPGLAVADTQYF. For the CDR3, the DNA is TGTGCCAGCATCCTCTCCCCTGGACTAGCGGTGGCGGATACGCAGTATTTT. The rearrangement uses TRBV5-6 and TRBJ2-3, with 10 bases fitting TRBD2. The CDR3 length is 17 residues. The V gene's germline CDR1 is SGHDT and CDR2 YYEEEE. The V gene end was trimmed by 6 bases and the J gene end by 6 bases; junction bases not matched to a gene: 16.

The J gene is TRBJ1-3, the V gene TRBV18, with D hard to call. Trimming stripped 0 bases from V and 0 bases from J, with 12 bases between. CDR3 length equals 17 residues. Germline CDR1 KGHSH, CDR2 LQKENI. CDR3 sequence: CASSPPNQPISGNTIYF. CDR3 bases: TGTGCCAGCTCACCACCGAACCAGCCGATCTCTGGAAACACCATATATTTT.

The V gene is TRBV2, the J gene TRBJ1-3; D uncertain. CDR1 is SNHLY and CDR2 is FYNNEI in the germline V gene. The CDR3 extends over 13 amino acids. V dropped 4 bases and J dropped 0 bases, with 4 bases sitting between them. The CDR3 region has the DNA TGTGCCAGCAGTGGTACCTCTGGAAACACCATATATTTT. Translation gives CASSGTSGNTIYF.

The CDR3 protein is CASSGGTGRETQYF. Here the CDR3 DNA reads TGTGCCAGCAGCGGCGGGACAGGGCGAGAGACCCAGTACTTC. V usage is TRBV9 and J usage is TRBJ2-5, with TRBD1 matching 9 bases. This CDR3 spans 14 amino acids. Germline V gene lookup returns CDR1 SGDLS and CDR2 YYNGEE. V shed 3 bases and J 4 bases; nucleotides not matched to a gene: 4.

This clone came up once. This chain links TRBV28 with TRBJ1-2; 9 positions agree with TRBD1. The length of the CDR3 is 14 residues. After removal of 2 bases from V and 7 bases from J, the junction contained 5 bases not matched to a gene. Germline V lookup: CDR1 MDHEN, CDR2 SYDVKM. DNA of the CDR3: TGTGCCAGCAGTTTAAGGGACAGGGTTGTTGGCTACACCTTC. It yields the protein CASSLRDRVVGYTF.